A selection of T cell receptor beta chains follows, all from one sample in a study of vaccination and CD4 T cells after COVID-19. For these TCRs, the target antigens are not known. TCRdb used MiXCR to reprocess the PCR reads, holding one entry per CDR3 protein. The sample lists 15,000 to 20,000 distinct CDR3 sequences; 60% to 65% were seen once. Sequenced sample: CD4+ T cells from blood, cultured in vitro. Source of these receptors: a human donor who had recovered from COVID-19. CDR3s leave out the opening cysteine and the closing phenylalanine or tryptophan. Fields, in order: J gene, V gene, CDR3 protein.

>TRBJ2-7|TRBV6-1
ASSEPAGTNEQY
>TRBJ2-1|TRBV19
AVDLRDNEQF
>TRBJ1-2|TRBV20-1
SARGGGQLYGYT
>TRBJ1-2|TRBV10-3
ATQGFDYGYT
>TRBJ2-7|TRBV2
ASSDIYEQY
>TRBJ1-1|TRBV5-1
ASKMGNTEAF
>TRBJ2-1|TRBV12-3/TRBV12-4
ASRMTSGNNEQF
>TRBJ1-1|TRBV7-3
VSSVTGRTEAF
>TRBJ2-2|TRBV19
ASTSRWGQGDTGELF
>TRBJ1-2|TRBV6-2/TRBV6-3
ATAQTIGYT
>TRBJ2-2|TRBV7-7
ASSLAQVNTGELF
>TRBJ1-6|TRBV7-9
ASSIWDRANSPLH
>TRBJ1-1|TRBV7-9
ASSLEGTGNTEAF
>TRBJ2-7|TRBV6-2/TRBV6-3
ASSYSPSGLAGVSYEQY
>TRBJ2-3|TRBV4-3
ASSQEADTSTDTQY
>TRBJ2-1|TRBV28
ASREPSNEQF
>TRBJ2-3|TRBV10-3
AIGLAGATDTQY
>TRBJ1-1|TRBV6-5
ASSYSVLTGLNTEAF
>TRBJ1-5|TRBV18
ASSPGQASNQPQH
>TRBJ1-1|TRBV21-1
ASSTTTGTLATF
>TRBJ1-2|TRBV20-1
SARDPTAYGYT
>TRBJ1-5|TRBV6-4
ASRHIYGTGGDNQPQH
>TRBJ1-5|TRBV27
ASSRTQGRAGQPQH
>TRBJ2-2|TRBV5-4
ASRRGDTGELF
>TRBJ1-2|TRBV30
AWSYGSYGYT
>TRBJ1-6|TRBV20-1
SAGRGTAGNSPLH
>TRBJ2-1|TRBV6-2/TRBV6-3
ASGSGPEQF
>TRBJ2-2|TRBV27
ASSWTGVKTGELF
>TRBJ2-7|TRBV27
ASSLTSGRVEQY
>TRBJ1-5|TRBV12-3/TRBV12-4
ASSLAGRWDQPQH
>TRBJ1-6|TRBV20-1
SARGARGNSPLH
>TRBJ1-1|TRBV7-2
ASSQGQNTEAF
>TRBJ1-5|TRBV29-1
SVGQYNQPQH
>TRBJ1-5|TRBV19
ASTFDPGQGASDNQPQH
>TRBJ2-7|TRBV7-3
ASSLNTGSYEQY
>TRBJ1-5|TRBV20-1
SARGPGGVVDQPQH
>TRBJ2-2|TRBV27
ASSFGTSGITGELF
>TRBJ2-1|TRBV19
ASSKDIREHMDEQF
>TRBJ1-6|TRBV27
ASSLGRGASPLH
>TRBJ2-1|TRBV12-3/TRBV12-4
ASSTGLAGSNEQF
>TRBJ2-7|TRBV20-1
SARDQATSGLYEQY
>TRBJ2-5|TRBV27
ASSFGFAQETQY
>TRBJ1-2|TRBV20-1
SAIVRDSFDGYT
>TRBJ2-6|TRBV2
ASSVTGGSGANVLT
>TRBJ2-7|TRBV27
ASTWTGSNEQY
>TRBJ1-1|TRBV19
ASSPPYASTEAF
>TRBJ1-1|TRBV7-9
ASSSNREDTEAF
>TRBJ2-1|TRBV7-9
ASSLGYRGRRYNEQF
>TRBJ1-5|TRBV24-1
ATSDYREQPQH
>TRBJ2-5|TRBV29-1
SVALTGALQETQY
>TRBJ2-7|TRBV12-3/TRBV12-4
ASSVRGVQDSYEQY
>TRBJ2-2|TRBV7-3
ASKSGRSTGELF